The 6 T cell receptor beta chains listed next were all sequenced from one sample in a study of CD8 T cells in Susac syndrome. Reverse transcription of about 0.45 to 1 ug RNA was performed with random hexamers. TCRdb independently ran MiXCR on the immunoSEQ multiplex PCR reads; one entry per CDR3 protein. The sample has under 200,000 distinct CDR3 sequences, roughly 95% seen once. The sequencing sample was made of CD4+ T cells from PBMCs. These receptors all come from a human donor in good health.

J is TRBJ1-1 and V is TRBV3-1; maybe TRBD1 (5 bases). Trimming stripped 4 bases from V and 3 bases from J, with 12 bases between. Per germline, CDR1 LGHDT and CDR2 YNNKEL (reference sequence). The CDR3 is 14 residues long. CDR3 DNA sequence: TGTGCCAGCAGCCCCTTACGAGGGGACACTGAAGCTTTCTTT. Residues: CASSPLRGDTEAFF.

The chain joins TRBV25-1 to TRBJ1-1; D gene unclear. Germline-derived CDR1 and CDR2 are MGHDK and SYGVNS. The CDR3 extends over 12 amino acids. V was trimmed by 5 bases and J by 0 bases, leaving 4 bases between them. The chain's CDR3 is CASSRVNTEAFF. The DNA of the CDR3 is TGTGCCAGCAGTCGGGTGAACACTGAAGCTTTCTTT.

The chain uses TRBV6-5 and TRBJ2-7; tentative D call: TRBD2 (5 bases). Germline V lookup: CDR1 MNHEY, CDR2 SVGAGI. This CDR3 has 14 amino acids. Trimming took off 2 bases at V and 6 bases at J, with 14 bases between the two ends. The CDR3, as DNA: TGTGCCAGCAGTTACAGCCGGGGTACGAGCGAGCAGTACTTC. It codes for CASSYSRGTSEQYF.

The V and J genes are TRBV6-5 and TRBJ1-2; the D gene is possibly TRBD1 (6 bases). Trimming removed 2 bases from V and 1 base from J, with 17 bases in between. The germline V gene has CDR1 MNHEY and CDR2 SVGAGI. The CDR3 runs to 17 residues. CDR3 loop: CASSYAGGGEINYGYTF. CDR3 nucleotides: TGTGCCAGCAGTTACGCCGGGGGCGGGGAAATTAACTATGGCTACACCTTC.

CDR3 nucleotide sequence: TGTGCCACCAGTGCTAGCGGGGGTAGGCCCGGGGAGCTGTTTTTT. Amino acids: CATSASGGRPGELFF. The chain has TRBV24-1 and TRBJ2-2; 10 bases agree with TRBD2. In germline, CDR1 is KGHDR, CDR2 SFDVKD. This CDR3 is 15 amino acids long. Unmatched junction bases numbered 5, after V lost 5 bases and J lost 6 bases.

J is TRBJ1-2 and V is TRBV20-1; 9 positions agree with TRBD1. V dropped 5 bases and J dropped 4; count of bases not matched to a gene: 5. Germline CDR1 reads DFQATT; CDR2 reads SNEGSKA (reference sequence). The length of the CDR3 is 13 residues. CDR3 sequence (DNA): TGCAGTGCTTACAGGGGGCGAACCTATGGCTACACCTTC. This sequence encodes CSAYRGRTYGYTF.